This paragraph reports one T cell receptor (beta chain). In TCRdb, the PCR reads were re-called with MiXCR into one record per CDR3 protein. Among under 10,000 distinct CDR3 sequences listed, over 50% were seen once. Localized lung adenocarcinoma, a non-small cell lung cancer, affected the donors. These data come from a study of CD4 and CD8 cells across lung adenocarcinoma regions. V shed 6 bases, J shed 12 bases, and the junction held 12 bases outside the gene matches. This CDR3 has 13 amino acids. Germline lookup yields CDR1 MNHEY and CDR2 SMNVEV (reference sequence). This sequence was found in a female donor with lung adenocarcinoma. The CD4 and CD8 labels of this study may be unreliable. The sample taken for sequencing was CD4+ T cells from the center of a lung tumor. The V call is TRBV27, the J call TRBJ1-2; 8 bases map to TRBD1. The CDR3 nucleotides are TGTGCCAGCAGCTCTCGACAGGGGAGAGGAAACACCTTC. It encodes CASSSRQGRGNTF.